A selection of T cell receptor beta chains follows, all from one sample in a study of T cell responses to AZD1222 COVID-19 vaccine. Profiled with immunoSEQ multiplex PCR; TCRdb holds only in-frame clones, not every one. The data contain 120,000 or so clones, about 87% of them seen just once; the ten biggest clones take up about 5.6%. The starting material was peripheral blood, obtained on day 0 of AZD1222 vaccination. These receptor sequences come from an adult in good health. Both conserved end residues are part of each CDR3. D genes are given only for firm matches.

J,D,V,CDR3
TRBJ1-2,TRBD1,TRBV2,CASSMGQGDGANYGYTF
TRBJ2-7,.,TRBV21-1,CASSKAGTSGANKVGYEQYF
TRBJ2-1,.,TRBV20-1,CSARDNEQFF
TRBJ2-1,.,TRBV5-6,CASRYLREPPGDEQFF
TRBJ2-5,TRBD2,TRBV5-1,CASSGTSGRAVETQYF
TRBJ2-7,.,TRBV7-2,CASSFMGSYEQYF
TRBJ2-7,.,TRBV5-1,CASSLYLEGSDEQYF
TRBJ2-1,.,TRBV9,CASSAHPGRGPGNEQFF
TRBJ1-5,.,TRBV7-2,CASSLMRISNQPQHF
TRBJ1-1,.,TRBV5-1,CASSFWGSTEAFF